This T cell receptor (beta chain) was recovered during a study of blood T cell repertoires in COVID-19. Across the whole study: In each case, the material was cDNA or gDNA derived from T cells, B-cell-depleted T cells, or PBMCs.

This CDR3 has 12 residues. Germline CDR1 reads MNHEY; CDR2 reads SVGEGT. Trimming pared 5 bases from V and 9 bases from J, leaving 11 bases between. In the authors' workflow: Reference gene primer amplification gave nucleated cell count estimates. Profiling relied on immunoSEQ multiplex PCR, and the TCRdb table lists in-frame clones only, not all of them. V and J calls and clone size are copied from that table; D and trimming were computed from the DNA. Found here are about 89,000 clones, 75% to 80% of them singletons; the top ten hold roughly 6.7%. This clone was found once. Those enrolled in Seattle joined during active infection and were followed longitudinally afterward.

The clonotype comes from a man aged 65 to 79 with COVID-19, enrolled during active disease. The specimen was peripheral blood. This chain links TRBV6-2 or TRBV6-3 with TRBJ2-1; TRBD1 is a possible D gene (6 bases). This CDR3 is CASSGYRVEQFF. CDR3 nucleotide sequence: TGTGCCAGCAGTGGTTACAGGGTTGAGCAGTTCTTC.